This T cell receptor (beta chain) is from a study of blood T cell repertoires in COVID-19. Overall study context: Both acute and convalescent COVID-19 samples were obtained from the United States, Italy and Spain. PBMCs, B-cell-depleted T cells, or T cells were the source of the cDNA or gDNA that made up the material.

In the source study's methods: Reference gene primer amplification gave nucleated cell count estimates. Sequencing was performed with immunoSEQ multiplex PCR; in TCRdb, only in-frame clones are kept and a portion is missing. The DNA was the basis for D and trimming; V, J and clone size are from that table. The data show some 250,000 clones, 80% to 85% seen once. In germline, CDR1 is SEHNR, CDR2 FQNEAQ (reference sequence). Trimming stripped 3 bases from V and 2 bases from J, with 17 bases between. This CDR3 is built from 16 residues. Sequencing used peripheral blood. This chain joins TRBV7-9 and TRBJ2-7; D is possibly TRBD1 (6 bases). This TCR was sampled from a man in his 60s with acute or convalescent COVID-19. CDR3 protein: CASSFTQGRLTYEQYF. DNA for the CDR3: TGTGCCAGCAGCTTCACCCAGGGGCGCTTGACCTACGAGCAGTACTTC.